The 11 T cell receptor beta chains given below trace back to one sample, sequenced in a study of T cells in localized non-small cell lung cancer. Libraries were prepared by immunoSEQ multiplex PCR; TCRdb keeps only in-frame clonotypes and omits some of them. The profile shows 60,000 to 75,000 clones, almost 85% of them singletons. This material consisted of peripheral blood, taken before any cancer treatment. The receptors shown here come from a female donor over 55 with stage I lung adenocarcinoma.

The chain recombines TRBV6-5 with TRBJ1-3; D is ambiguous. The CDR3 extends over 13 amino acids. The V gene's germline CDR1 is MNHEY and CDR2 SVGAGI. Between the trimmed V and J ends, which lost 8 bases and 4 bases, there was a span of 12 bases. CDR3 protein: CASRSFSGNTIYF. The CDR3 region has the DNA TGTGCCAGCCGTAGTTTCTCAGGAAACACCATATATTTT.

This chain uses TRBV6-5 with TRBJ2-5; tentative D call: TRBD2 (5 bases). The germline V and J ends were trimmed by 7 bases and 3 bases, with 6 bases remaining between them. Germline V gene sequence: CDR1 MNHEY, CDR2 SVGAGI. This CDR3 comprises 11 residues. CDR3 amino acids: CASKREETQYF. The CDR3 region has the DNA TGTGCCAGCAAGAGGGAAGAGACCCAGTACTTC.

This chain joins TRBV6-6 and TRBJ1-2; D is unclear. Looked up from germline, CDR1 is MNHNY and CDR2 is SVGAGI (reference sequence). Between the trimmed V and J ends, which lost 9 bases and 2 bases, there was a span of 10 bases. The CDR3 is made up of 12 amino acids. The CDR3 region is CASSAGNYGYTF. CDR3 sequence (DNA): TGTGCCAGTTCGGCAGGAAACTATGGCTACACCTTC.

This clone was seen more than once but under ten times. The CDR3 DNA reads as TGTGCCAGCAGTTCCCAAGAACTGGTTCTCCGCAATGAGCAGTTCTTC. It is translated as CASSSQELVLRNEQFF. This sequence joins TRBV6-5 and TRBJ2-1; D remains unclear. Germline CDR1 is MNHEY and CDR2 is SVGAGI. Trimming pared 4 bases from V and 6 bases from J, leaving 19 bases between. The CDR3 consists of 16 residues.

The chain combines TRBV29-1 with TRBJ1-2; no definite D call. In germline, CDR1 is SQVTM, CDR2 ANQGSEA. This CDR3 has 11 amino acids. The V end lost 3 bases, the J end lost 7 bases, and 9 bases lay between the germline ends. CDR3 DNA sequence: TGCAGCGTTGAGGTCTTGGCTGGCTACACCTTC. Translating gives CSVEVLAGYTF.

The rearrangement joins TRBV5-1 to TRBJ1-4, with no clear D. The CDR3 runs 14 residues. Deletions cut 4 bases from V and 4 bases from J, with 11 bases between. The germline CDR1 and CDR2 sequences are SGHRS and YFSETQ. CDR3 bases: TGCGCCAGCAGCCCTATGGGCAGTAATGAAAAACTGTTTTTT. Residues: CASSPMGSNEKLFF.

This rearrangement joins TRBV10-2 to TRBJ1-2, with 10 bases fitting TRBD1. J gave up 2 bases and V 8 bases, and 11 bases lay outside the gene matches. The CDR3 is made up of 16 amino acids. From germline, CDR1 is WSHSY and CDR2 SAAADI. This CDR3 is CASYAPRDRGNYGYTF. CDR3 sequence (DNA): TGCGCCAGCTATGCGCCCCGGGACAGGGGCAACTATGGCTACACCTTC.

In this sample, this clone turned up many times. The same CDR3 is also encoded by other DNA sequences in this sample. The gene calls are TRBV5-1 and TRBJ1-3, with unresolved D. Germline CDR1 SGHRS, CDR2 YFSETQ. This CDR3 has 14 residues. V was pared by 2 bases and J by 1 base, with 7 bases between. The CDR3 reads CASSLEGSGNTIYF. DNA of the CDR3: TGCGCCAGCAGCTTAGAAGGGTCTGGAAACACCATATATTTT.

This clone occurred a few times. An end of the junction differs from the germline gene, which may be a read error. The chain joins TRBV18 to TRBJ1-2; 7 nucleotides line up with TRBD1. The CDR3 has 11 amino acids. The germline CDR1 and CDR2 sequences are KGHSH and LQKENI. CDR3 sequence reads: CASSPPGQLLF. CDR3 nucleotides: TGTGCCAGCTCACCTCCGGGACAGTTGCTTTTC.

The gene calls are TRBV27 and TRBJ1-1, with 7 bases that match TRBD1. The CDR3 spans 14 residues. The germline V gene encodes CDR1 MNHEY and CDR2 SMNVEV (reference sequence). Trimming at V came to 6 bases and at J to 0 bases, leaving 4 bases not matched to a gene. In DNA form, the CDR3 reads TGTGCCAGCAGAACAGGGGCAATGAACACTGAAGCTTTCTTT. It translates to CASRTGAMNTEAFF.

In this sample, this clone turned up once. J is TRBJ1-6 and V is TRBV18, with 9 bases fitting TRBD1. V lost 4 bases to trimming and J lost 9 bases; unmatched junction nucleotides: 7. The length of the CDR3 is 15 residues. The germline V gene has CDR1 KGHSH and CDR2 LQKENI. CDR3: CASSQTGGGGSPLHF. The DNA for the CDR3 is TGTGCCAGCTCACAGACAGGGGGAGGTGGTTCACCCCTCCACTTT. Together with reference TRBV18 and TRBJ1-6, the CDR3 gives the full variable domain: NAGVMQNPRHLVRRRGQEARLRCSPMKGHSHVYWYRQLPEEGLKFMVYLQKENIIDESGMPKERFSAEFPKEGPSILRIQQVVRGDSAAYFCASSQTGGGGSPLHFGNGTRLTVT.